This TCR beta chain derives from a study of blood T cell repertoires in COVID-19. The germline gives CDR1 SGHAT, CDR2 FQNNGV. The CDR3 has 14 amino acids. Trimming pared 3 bases from V and 12 bases from J, leaving 17 bases between. Clones were read by immunoSEQ multiplex PCR, and TCRdb kept only the in-frame ones, dropping some. The repertoire consists of 210,000 or so clones, with just over 85% occurring once and the leading ten covering 1.5%. The chain recombines TRBV11-2 with TRBJ1-4, with D possibly being TRBD1 (6 bases). The sequencing input was peripheral blood. This clonotype originated in a young man with active or convalescent COVID-19. The CDR3 is CASSFGQGFAELFF. CDR3 sequence (DNA): TGTGCCAGCAGCTTTGGCCAGGGGTTTGCGGAACTGTTTTTT.